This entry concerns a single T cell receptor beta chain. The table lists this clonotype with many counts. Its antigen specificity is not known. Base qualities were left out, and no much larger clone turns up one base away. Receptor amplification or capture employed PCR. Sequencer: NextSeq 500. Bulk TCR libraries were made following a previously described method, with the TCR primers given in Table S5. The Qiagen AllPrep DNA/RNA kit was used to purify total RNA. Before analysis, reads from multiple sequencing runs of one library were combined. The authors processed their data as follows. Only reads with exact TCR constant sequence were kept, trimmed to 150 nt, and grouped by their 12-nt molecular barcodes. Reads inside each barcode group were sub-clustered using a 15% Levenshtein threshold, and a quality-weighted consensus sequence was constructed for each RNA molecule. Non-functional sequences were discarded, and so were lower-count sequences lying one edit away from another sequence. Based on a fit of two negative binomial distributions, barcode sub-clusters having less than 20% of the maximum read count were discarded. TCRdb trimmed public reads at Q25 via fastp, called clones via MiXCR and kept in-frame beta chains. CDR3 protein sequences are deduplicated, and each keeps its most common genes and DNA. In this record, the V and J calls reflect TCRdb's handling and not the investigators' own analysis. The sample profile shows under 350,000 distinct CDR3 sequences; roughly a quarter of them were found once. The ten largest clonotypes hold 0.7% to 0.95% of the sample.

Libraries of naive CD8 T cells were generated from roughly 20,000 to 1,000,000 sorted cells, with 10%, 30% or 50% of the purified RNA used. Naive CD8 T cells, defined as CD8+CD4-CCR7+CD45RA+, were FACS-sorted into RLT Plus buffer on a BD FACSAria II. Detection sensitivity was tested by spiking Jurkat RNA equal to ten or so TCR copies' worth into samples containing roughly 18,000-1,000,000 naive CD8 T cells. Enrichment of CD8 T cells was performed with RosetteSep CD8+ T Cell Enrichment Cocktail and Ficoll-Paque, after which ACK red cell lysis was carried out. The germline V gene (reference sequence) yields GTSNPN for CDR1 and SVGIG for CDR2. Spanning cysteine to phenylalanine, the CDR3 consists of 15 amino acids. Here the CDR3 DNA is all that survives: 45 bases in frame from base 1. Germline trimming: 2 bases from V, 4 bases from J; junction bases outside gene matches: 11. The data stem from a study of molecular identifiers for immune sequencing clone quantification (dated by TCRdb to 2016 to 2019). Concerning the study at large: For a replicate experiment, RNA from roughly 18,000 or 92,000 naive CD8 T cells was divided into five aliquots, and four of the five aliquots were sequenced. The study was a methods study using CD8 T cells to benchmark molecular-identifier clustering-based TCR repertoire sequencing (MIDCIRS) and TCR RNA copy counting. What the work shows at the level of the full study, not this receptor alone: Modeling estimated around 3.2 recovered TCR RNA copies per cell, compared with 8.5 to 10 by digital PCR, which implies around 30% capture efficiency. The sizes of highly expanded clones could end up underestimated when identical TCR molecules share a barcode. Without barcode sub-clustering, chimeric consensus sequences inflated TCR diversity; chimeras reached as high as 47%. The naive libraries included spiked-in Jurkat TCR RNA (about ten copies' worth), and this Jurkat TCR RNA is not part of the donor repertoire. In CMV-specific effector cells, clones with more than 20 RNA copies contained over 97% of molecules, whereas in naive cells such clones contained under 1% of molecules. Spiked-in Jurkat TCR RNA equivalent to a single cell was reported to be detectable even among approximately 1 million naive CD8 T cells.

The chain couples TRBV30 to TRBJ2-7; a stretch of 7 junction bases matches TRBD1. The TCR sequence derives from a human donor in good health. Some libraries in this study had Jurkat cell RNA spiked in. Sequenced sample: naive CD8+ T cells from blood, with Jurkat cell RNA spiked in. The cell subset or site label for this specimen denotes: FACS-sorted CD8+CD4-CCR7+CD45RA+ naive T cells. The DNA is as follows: TGTGCCTGGAGTACCACAGGGGATTTCTTTTACGAGCAGTACTTC. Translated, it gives CAWSTTGDFFYEQYF.